This entry is about one TCR beta chain. RNA in amounts of about 0.45 to 1 ug was reverse transcribed with random hexamers. immunoSEQ multiplex PCR amplified TCR beta CDR3 across 54 Vbeta, 13 Jbeta. TCRdb re-called the immunoSEQ multiplex PCR reads through MiXCR, storing one row per CDR3 protein. The sample lists approximately 200,000 distinct CDR3 sequences, approximately 95% occurring once. The record originates from a study of CD8 T cells in Susac syndrome. Trimming at V came to 2 bases and at J to 3 bases, leaving 7 bases not matched to a gene. The CDR3 contains 17 residues. Germline assignment: CDR1 SGHTA and CDR2 FQGTGA.

The genes are TRBV7-3 and TRBJ2-3; 11 positions agree with TRBD2. The material sequenced was CD4+ T cells from PBMCs. This receptor was taken from a human donor with multiple sclerosis. The CDR3 is CASSLGKTSGKTDTQYF. CDR3 DNA sequence: TGTGCCAGCAGCTTAGGGAAGACTAGCGGGAAGACAGATACGCAGTATTTT.